This TCR beta chain was sequenced during a study of T cells after yellow fever vaccination. Study-wide background: Libraries from low-cell-number fractions were prepared with the SMART-Seq v4 Ultra Low Input RNA kit.

This clonotype was detected only a few times. Its antigen is unidentified. General study findings and limits: Shared CD4/CD8 clonotypes were a small share, likely from convergent recombination. Subsequent booster samples again held most clones from primary vaccination (96% CD4, about 90% CD8).

MiXCR, applied by TCRdb to the 5' RACE reads, yields one record per CDR3 protein. The data contain about 300,000 distinct CDR3 sequences, almost 4% of them singletons. Germline-derived CDR1 and CDR2 are MNHEY and SVGEGT. With 5 bases removed from V and 0 bases from J, the gap between germline ends came to 12 bases. This CDR3 region has 15 residues. The sample was PBMCs, taken 5 days after the yellow fever booster vaccination. This receptor was taken from a man aged 18 to 30 who received the YFV17D yellow fever vaccine. The chain uses TRBV6-2 or TRBV6-3 and TRBJ2-3; D call uncertain. In DNA form, the CDR3 reads TGTGCCAGCAGTGAAAGGCAAAGTAGCACAGATACGCAGTATTTT. This sequence encodes CASSERQSSTDTQYF.